Listed below are T cell receptor beta chains from one sample, sequenced in a study of patients and donors after allogeneic stem cell transplantation. TCRdb re-called the RT-PCR reads with MiXCR, one entry per CDR3 protein. This repertoire shows roughly 880,000 distinct CDR3 sequences, more than 15% found once; its top ten account for roughly 6%. The sequenced sample was blood, either unsorted or a sorted T cell fraction (not recorded which). These receptors originate from a human donor who was either an allogeneic HSCT recipient or a stem cell or donor lymphocyte infusion donor (not recorded which). It is not recorded whose cells these are; they may come from a transplant donor. The CDR3 runs from the conserved cysteine through the conserved F or W. A D gene is named only where the DNA matches it firmly. Only some rows state a clone size, as once, few, many or a class for expanded clones.

DNA,CDR3,J,size,V,D
TGTGCCAGCAGTAGACTAGGGAACGCTGGAAACACCATATATTTT,CASSRLGNAGNTIYF,TRBJ1-3,-,TRBV6-1,-
TGTGCCAGCAGTCCATATGAAGGACCCGGGAATCAGCCCCAGCATTTT,CASSPYEGPGNQPQHF,TRBJ1-5,-,TRBV6-1,-
TGTGCCAGCAGCGCCGTAGGTGGAGACGGCTGGCCTAACTATGGCTACACCTTC,CASSAVGGDGWPNYGYTF,TRBJ1-2,few,TRBV11-1,-
TGTGCCAGCATCGGGGTGGATGGGGAGACCCAGTACTTC,CASIGVDGETQYF,TRBJ2-5,few,TRBV25-1,-
TGTGCCAGCAGTTCAACAGGGGGCAGTGGCTACACCTTC,CASSSTGGSGYTF,TRBJ1-2,many,TRBV12-3/TRBV12-4,TRBD1
TGCGCCAGCAGCTATGGGACTAGCGGGGGGGTATACAATGAGCAGTTCTTC,CASSYGTSGGVYNEQFF,TRBJ2-1,few,TRBV5-1,TRBD2
TGCGCCAGCAGCCAAGATTTGACGGCCTACAATGAGCAGTTCTTC,CASSQDLTAYNEQFF,TRBJ2-1,few,TRBV4-3,-
TGTGCCTGGAGTGTACTCGCTGAAGCTTTCTTT,CAWSVLAEAFF,TRBJ1-1,-,TRBV30,-
TGCAGCGTTGAGGGGGATAACTACGAGCAGTACTTC,CSVEGDNYEQYF,TRBJ2-7,-,TRBV29-1,-
TGTGCCAGCAGCTTAAACCCGGGTGGGGCCAACGTCCTGACTTTC,CASSLNPGGANVLTF,TRBJ2-6,-,TRBV7-2,-
TGCAGTGCCGGGGGCAGTAAGAACACTGAAGCTTTCTTT,CSAGGSKNTEAFF,TRBJ1-1,-,TRBV20-1,-
TGTGCCAGCGCGCGAGAGGGGCCAAAAGAGACCCAGTACTTC,CASAREGPKETQYF,TRBJ2-5,-,TRBV11-3,-
TGTGCCAGCAGCTTATATGGGACTAGCGGGGGGGCCCGCACAGATACGCAGTATTTT,CASSLYGTSGGARTDTQYF,TRBJ2-3,few,TRBV11-2,TRBD2
TGTGCCACCAGTGATTTGGAAGGGGAGGTCGGCGAGCAGTACTTC,CATSDLEGEVGEQYF,TRBJ2-7,once,TRBV24-1,-
TGTGCCAGCAGTGAATCGTGGGTTTACGAGCAGTACTTC,CASSESWVYEQYF,TRBJ2-7,-,TRBV25-1,-
TGTGCCAGCAGTCCCCGGGACAGGGCAGTCAATGAGCAGTTCTTC,CASSPRDRAVNEQFF,TRBJ2-1,-,TRBV28,TRBD1
TGCAGTGCTAGTGGAAGCCGGGGGGCCGAAGAGACCCAGTACTTC,CSASGSRGAEETQYF,TRBJ2-5,-,TRBV20-1,-
TGTGCCAGCGGGGAGCCCCACAGGGGAGAGACCCAGTACTTC,CASGEPHRGETQYF,TRBJ2-5,few,TRBV12-3/TRBV12-4,TRBD1
TGTGCCAGCAGTTACTCACAGGGGCCACCCTACGAGCAGTACTTC,CASSYSQGPPYEQYF,TRBJ2-7,-,TRBV6-2/TRBV6-3,TRBD1
TGTGCCAGTAGTATGGGGAAGGGGCACCAATATGAGCAGTTCTTC,CASSMGKGHQYEQFF,TRBJ2-1,few,TRBV19,-
TGTGCCAGCAGACATCATAGGGTGGGGAACACTGAAGCTTTCTTT,CASRHHRVGNTEAFF,TRBJ1-1,few,TRBV6-1,-
TGTGCCATCAGTGGAACCGACACGGCCTACGAGCAGTACTTC,CAISGTDTAYEQYF,TRBJ2-7,few,TRBV10-3,-
TGTGCCAGCAGCACCAGCTCCGGGACTAGGGCGGTTACGCAGTATTTT,CASSTSSGTRAVTQYF,TRBJ2-3,-,TRBV11-3,TRBD2
TGCAGCGTTAGAACACAGGGTGACAACACTGAAGCTTTCTTT,CSVRTQGDNTEAFF,TRBJ1-1,few,TRBV29-1,-
TGCGCCAGCAGCCAGGGAGGACTAGCGGTTAAGAGCTCCTACAATGAGCAGTTCTTC,CASSQGGLAVKSSYNEQFF,TRBJ2-1,-,TRBV4-3,TRBD2
TGTGCCAGCAGCCAAGATCGGGCTCTAGCGGGGGCTTCTAGCACAGATACGCAGTATTTT,CASSQDRALAGASSTDTQYF,TRBJ2-3,-,TRBV4-2,TRBD2
TGTGCCAGCAGTCACAGGGGGCTTTATGGCTACACCTTC,CASSHRGLYGYTF,TRBJ1-2,many,TRBV12-3/TRBV12-4,TRBD1
TGTGCCAGCACTTGGGACGGTGGCACAGATACGCAGTATTTT,CASTWDGGTDTQYF,TRBJ2-3,-,TRBV27,-
TGCAGCGTTGACGATGAGCGGGGGAACATTCAGTACTTC,CSVDDERGNIQYF,TRBJ2-4,many,TRBV29-1,TRBD2
TGTGCCTGGAGTGTGGGAGACAAAACAGCCGGGGAGCTGTTTTTT,CAWSVGDKTAGELFF,TRBJ2-2,-,TRBV30,-
TGCGCCAGCAGTGACCCAACAGTGACCGAGACCCAGTACTTC,CASSDPTVTETQYF,TRBJ2-5,-,TRBV10-2,-
TGCAGTGCCGCACTCAGGGATGAGCAGTTCTTC,CSAALRDEQFF,TRBJ2-1,-,TRBV20-1,-
TGCGCCAGCAGCCAAGAGGTGGTCGGCCTCCCTCCCATGGACTACGAGCAGTACTTC,CASSQEVVGLPPMDYEQYF,TRBJ2-7,few,TRBV4-1,-
TGTGCCAGCACAAGAGCGGGCACAGATACGCAGTATTTT,CASTRAGTDTQYF,TRBJ2-3,-,TRBV28,-
TGTGCCAGCACCCATGGGGGGGGGAGCGAGCAGTACTTC,CASTHGGGSEQYF,TRBJ2-7,-,TRBV6-1,TRBD2
TGTGCCAGCAGAACGGACCGGGACAGGGGGCGCGTAACCTACGAGCAGTACTTC,CASRTDRDRGRVTYEQYF,TRBJ2-7,-,TRBV28,TRBD1
TGTGCCACCAGACGGGACAGGGGATTCTACGAGCAGTACTTC,CATRRDRGFYEQYF,TRBJ2-7,-,TRBV6-1,TRBD1
TGTGCCAGCAGCTTAGGCCGTCACAGGAGGTATTCACCCCTCCACTTT,CASSLGRHRRYSPLHF,TRBJ1-6,few,TRBV7-2,-
TGTGCCACCAGCAGAGGTTTGGGTGGCTACACCTTC,CATSRGLGGYTF,TRBJ1-2,few,TRBV15,-
TGTGCCACCAGTGATTCACAGGGCTTGGATACGCAGTATTTT,CATSDSQGLDTQYF,TRBJ2-3,-,TRBV24-1,-
TGTGCCAGCAGTGAAGGGAGGGGGGGTGCGGCTTTCTTT,CASSEGRGGAAFF,TRBJ1-1,few,TRBV6-1,-
TGCGCCAGCAGCTTGAGTACTAGCGGGAGTCCGGTGCAGTACTTC,CASSLSTSGSPVQYF,TRBJ2-7,-,TRBV5-1,TRBD2
TGTGCCAGCAGCCCTGACTTACTAGCGGGAGAGACGGGTGAGCAGTTCTTC,CASSPDLLAGETGEQFF,TRBJ2-1,-,TRBV4-2,TRBD2
TGTGCCAGCAGCTTAGCGCGGGTCGGGTACACAGATACGCAGTATTTT,CASSLARVGYTDTQYF,TRBJ2-3,-,TRBV7-9,-
TGTGCCAGCAGCGTAGCGGGACAGGATCATGGCTACACCTTC,CASSVAGQDHGYTF,TRBJ1-2,-,TRBV9,TRBD1
TGTGCCTGGAGTACTCACAGGGGCACTGAAGCTTTCTTT,CAWSTHRGTEAFF,TRBJ1-1,few,TRBV30,TRBD1
TGCAGCGTTGACCCACGGAACACCGGGGAGCTGTTTTTT,CSVDPRNTGELFF,TRBJ2-2,-,TRBV29-1,-
TGTGCCATCCATGGACCCTCGGCCCAGCATTTT,CAIHGPSAQHF,TRBJ1-5,few,TRBV10-3,-
TGTGCCTGGAGCCCAGGGGTACTAGCGGGTCACACCGGGGAGCTGTTTTTT,CAWSPGVLAGHTGELFF,TRBJ2-2,-,TRBV30,TRBD2
TGTGCCAGCAGCGTAGTACCCTGGGGACTAGCGGGGGGACGCTACAATGAGCAGTTCTTC,CASSVVPWGLAGGRYNEQFF,TRBJ2-1,few,TRBV9,TRBD2
TGTGCCAGCAGTGAAAAGGGCTACGAGCAGTACTTC,CASSEKGYEQYF,TRBJ2-7,-,TRBV2,-
TGCAGTGCTGGTGCCTACGAGCAGTACTTC,CSAGAYEQYF,TRBJ2-7,few,TRBV20-1,-
TGTGCCAGCAGCCCCTCGGGTGGGAGTGGAAGGAATGAGCAGTTCTTC,CASSPSGGSGRNEQFF,TRBJ2-1,few,TRBV6-1,-
TGCGCCAGCAGCCAACGCGACAGGAAGGGCACAGATACGCAGTATTTT,CASSQRDRKGTDTQYF,TRBJ2-3,many,TRBV4-3,-
TGTGCCAGCAGCCCCTTTATGGGGCGCGGCTACACCTTC,CASSPFMGRGYTF,TRBJ1-2,-,TRBV11-3,-
TGTGCCAGCAGAGCATCGGGGGGGTGGTACACTGAAGCTTTCTTT,CASRASGGWYTEAFF,TRBJ1-1,-,TRBV5-6,-
TGTGCCAGCAGCGGATGGGACTACGAGCAGTTCTTC,CASSGWDYEQFF,TRBJ2-1,few,TRBV9,TRBD2